This T cell receptor (beta chain) was documented in a study of T cell responses to AZD1222 COVID-19 vaccine. Study-wide results and limits: Reportedly, close to half of spike-specific TCRs are directed against unmutated variant regions.

CDR3 length: 17 residues. Trimming at V came to 0 bases and at J to 1 base, leaving 3 bases not matched to a gene. Per germline, CDR1 SGHDT and CDR2 YYEEEE. With respect to this clone: As yet, its antigen is unknown.

The method was immunoSEQ multiplex PCR; TCRdb's version includes in-frame clones alone and lacks a portion of them. The repertoire holds 110,000 to 150,000 clones, with just over 90% as singletons. This specimen was peripheral blood, taken on day 0 of MenACWY control vaccination. The V gene is TRBV5-6, the J gene TRBJ2-3; 12 bases fit TRBD2. The sequence was collected from an adult in good health. CDR3 sequence: CASSLGLAGVGTDTQYF. CDR3 coding DNA: TGTGCCAGCAGCTTGGGACTAGCGGGAGTCGGCACAGATACGCAGTATTTT.